The clone carrying this TCR beta chain was observed a single time. This sample is part of a study of blood T cell repertoires in COVID-19. Background on the study: The United States, Italy and Spain supplied acute and convalescent COVID-19 samples. PBMCs, B-cell-depleted T cells, or T cells provided the cDNA or gDNA that made up the material.

Source study methods: How many nucleated cells were present was estimated from reference gene primer amplification. Clones were sequenced by immunoSEQ multiplex PCR, and TCRdb holds only the in-frame ones, with some missing. V, J and clone size reflect that table, while D and trimming were determined from the DNA. The sample carries some 96,000 clones, less than 95% recorded once. The sequenced material came from peripheral blood. This TCR was recovered from a man in his 60s with acute or convalescent COVID-19.

The CDR3, as DNA: TGTGCCAGCAGCTTTGGGTACAGCGGATATGGCTACACCTTC. It is translated as CASSFGYSGYGYTF. The J gene is TRBJ1-2, the V gene TRBV5-4; D call uncertain. Between the trimmed V and J ends, which lost 2 bases and 5 bases, there was a span of 13 bases. Germline CDR1 and CDR2: SGHNT and YYREEE (reference sequence). The CDR3 consists of 14 residues.